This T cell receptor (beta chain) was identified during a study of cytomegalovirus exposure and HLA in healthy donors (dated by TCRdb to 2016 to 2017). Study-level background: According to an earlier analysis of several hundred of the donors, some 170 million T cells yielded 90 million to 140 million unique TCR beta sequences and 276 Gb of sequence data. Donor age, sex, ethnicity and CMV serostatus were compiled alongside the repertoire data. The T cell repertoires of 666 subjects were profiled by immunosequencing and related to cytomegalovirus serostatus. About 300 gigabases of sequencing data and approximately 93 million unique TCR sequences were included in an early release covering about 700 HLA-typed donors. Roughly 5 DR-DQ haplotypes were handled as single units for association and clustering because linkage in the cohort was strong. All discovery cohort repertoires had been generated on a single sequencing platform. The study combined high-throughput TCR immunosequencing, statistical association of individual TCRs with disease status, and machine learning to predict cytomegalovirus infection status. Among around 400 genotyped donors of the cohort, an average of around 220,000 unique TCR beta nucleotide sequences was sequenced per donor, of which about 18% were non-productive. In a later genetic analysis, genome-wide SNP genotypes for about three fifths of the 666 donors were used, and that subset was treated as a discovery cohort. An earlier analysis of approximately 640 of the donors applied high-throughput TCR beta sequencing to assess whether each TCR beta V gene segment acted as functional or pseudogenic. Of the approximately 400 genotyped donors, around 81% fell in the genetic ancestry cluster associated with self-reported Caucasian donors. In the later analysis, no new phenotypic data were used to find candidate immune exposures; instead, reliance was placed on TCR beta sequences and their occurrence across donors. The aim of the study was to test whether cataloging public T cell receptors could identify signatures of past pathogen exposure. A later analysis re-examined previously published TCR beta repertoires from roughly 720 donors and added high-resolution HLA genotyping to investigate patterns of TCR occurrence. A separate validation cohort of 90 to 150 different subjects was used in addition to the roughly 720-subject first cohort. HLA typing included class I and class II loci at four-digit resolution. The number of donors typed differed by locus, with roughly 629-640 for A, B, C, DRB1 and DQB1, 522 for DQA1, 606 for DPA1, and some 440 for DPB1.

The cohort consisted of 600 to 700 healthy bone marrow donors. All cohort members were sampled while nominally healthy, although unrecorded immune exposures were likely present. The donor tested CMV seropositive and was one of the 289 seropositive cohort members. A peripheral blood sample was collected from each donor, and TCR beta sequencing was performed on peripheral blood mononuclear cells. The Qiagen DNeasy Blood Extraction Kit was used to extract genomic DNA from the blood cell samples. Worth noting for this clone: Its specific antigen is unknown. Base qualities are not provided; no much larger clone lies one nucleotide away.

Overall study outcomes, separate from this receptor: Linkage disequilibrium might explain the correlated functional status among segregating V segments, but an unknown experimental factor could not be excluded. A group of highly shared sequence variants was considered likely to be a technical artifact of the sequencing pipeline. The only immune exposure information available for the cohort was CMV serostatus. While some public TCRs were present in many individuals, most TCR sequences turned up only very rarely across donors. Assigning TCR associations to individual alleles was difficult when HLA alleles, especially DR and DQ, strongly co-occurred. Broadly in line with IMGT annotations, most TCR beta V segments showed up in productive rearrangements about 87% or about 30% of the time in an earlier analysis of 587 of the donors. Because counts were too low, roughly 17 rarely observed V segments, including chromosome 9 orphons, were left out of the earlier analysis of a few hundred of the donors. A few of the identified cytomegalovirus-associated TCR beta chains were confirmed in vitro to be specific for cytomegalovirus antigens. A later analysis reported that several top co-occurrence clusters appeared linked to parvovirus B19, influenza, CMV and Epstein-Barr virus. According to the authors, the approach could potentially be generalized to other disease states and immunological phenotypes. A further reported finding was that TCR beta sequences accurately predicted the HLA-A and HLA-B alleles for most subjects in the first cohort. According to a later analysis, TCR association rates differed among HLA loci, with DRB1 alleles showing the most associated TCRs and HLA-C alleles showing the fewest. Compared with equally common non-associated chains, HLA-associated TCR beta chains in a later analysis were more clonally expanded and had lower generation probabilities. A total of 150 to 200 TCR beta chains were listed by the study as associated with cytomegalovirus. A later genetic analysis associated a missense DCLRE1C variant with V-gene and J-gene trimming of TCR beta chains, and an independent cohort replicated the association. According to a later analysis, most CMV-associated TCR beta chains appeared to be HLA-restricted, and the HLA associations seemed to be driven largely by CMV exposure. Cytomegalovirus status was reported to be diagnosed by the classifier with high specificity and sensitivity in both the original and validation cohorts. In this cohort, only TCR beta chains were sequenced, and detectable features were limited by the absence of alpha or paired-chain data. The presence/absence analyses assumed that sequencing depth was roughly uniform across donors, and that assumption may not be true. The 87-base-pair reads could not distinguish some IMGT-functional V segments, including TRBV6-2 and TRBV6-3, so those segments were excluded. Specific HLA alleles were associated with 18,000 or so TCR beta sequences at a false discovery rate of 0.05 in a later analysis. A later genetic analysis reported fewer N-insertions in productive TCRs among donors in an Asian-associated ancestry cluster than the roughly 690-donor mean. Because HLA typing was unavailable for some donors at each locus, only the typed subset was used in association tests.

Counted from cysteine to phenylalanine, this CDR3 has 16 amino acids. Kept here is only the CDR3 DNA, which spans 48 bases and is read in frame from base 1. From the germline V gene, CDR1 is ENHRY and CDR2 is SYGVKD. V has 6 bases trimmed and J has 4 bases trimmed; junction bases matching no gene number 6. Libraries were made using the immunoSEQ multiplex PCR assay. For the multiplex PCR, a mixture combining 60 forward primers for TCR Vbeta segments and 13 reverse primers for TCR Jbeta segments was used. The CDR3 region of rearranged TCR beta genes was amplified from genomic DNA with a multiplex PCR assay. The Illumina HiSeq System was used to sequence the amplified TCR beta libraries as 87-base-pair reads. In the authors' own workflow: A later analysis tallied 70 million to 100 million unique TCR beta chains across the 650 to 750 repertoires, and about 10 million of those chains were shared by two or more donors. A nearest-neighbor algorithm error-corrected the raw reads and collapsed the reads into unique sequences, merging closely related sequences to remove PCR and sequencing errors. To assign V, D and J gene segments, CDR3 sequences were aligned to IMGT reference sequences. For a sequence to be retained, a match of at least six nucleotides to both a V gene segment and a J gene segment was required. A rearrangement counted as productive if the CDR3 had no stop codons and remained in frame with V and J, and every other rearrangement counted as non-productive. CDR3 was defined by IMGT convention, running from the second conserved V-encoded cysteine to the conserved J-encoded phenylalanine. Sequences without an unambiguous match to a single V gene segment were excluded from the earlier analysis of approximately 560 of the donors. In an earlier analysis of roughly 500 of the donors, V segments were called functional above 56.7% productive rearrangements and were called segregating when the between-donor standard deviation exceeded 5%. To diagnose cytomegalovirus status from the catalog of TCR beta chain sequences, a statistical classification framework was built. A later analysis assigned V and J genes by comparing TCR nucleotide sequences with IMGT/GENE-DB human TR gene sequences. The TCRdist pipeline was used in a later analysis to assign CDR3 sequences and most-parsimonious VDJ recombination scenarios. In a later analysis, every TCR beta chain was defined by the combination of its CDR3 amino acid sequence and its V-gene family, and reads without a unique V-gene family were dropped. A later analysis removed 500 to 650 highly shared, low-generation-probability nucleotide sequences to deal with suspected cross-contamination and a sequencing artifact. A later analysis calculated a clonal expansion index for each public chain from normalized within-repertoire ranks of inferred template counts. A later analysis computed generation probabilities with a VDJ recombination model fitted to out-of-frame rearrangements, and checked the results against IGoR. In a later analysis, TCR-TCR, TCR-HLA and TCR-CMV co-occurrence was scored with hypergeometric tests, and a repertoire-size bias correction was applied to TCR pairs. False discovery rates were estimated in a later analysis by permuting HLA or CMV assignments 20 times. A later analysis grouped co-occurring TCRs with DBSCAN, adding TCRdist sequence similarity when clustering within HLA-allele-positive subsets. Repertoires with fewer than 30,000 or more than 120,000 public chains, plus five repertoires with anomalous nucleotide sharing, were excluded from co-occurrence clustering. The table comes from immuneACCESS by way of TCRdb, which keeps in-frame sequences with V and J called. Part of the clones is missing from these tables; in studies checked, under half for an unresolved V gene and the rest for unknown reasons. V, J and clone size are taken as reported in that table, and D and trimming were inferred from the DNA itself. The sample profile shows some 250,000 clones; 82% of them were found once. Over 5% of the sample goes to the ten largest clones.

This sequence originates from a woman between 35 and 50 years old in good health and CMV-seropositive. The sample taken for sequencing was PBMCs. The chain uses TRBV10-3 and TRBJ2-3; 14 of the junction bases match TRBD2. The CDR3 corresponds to CAISPGTSGSADTQYF. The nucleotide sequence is TGTGCCATCAGCCCCGGGACTAGCGGGAGTGCAGATACGCAGTATTTT.